This T cell receptor beta chain is from a study of T-cell reconstitution after alpha-beta-depleted transplantation in children. The V and J ends lost 4 bases and 6 bases, in that order; junction bases with no gene match: 12. The CDR3 has 18 amino acids. The germline V gene encodes CDR1 SGHAT and CDR2 FQDESV (reference sequence). Construction of the TCRbeta library involved unique molecular identifiers. TCRdb re-called the PCR reads with MiXCR, one entry per CDR3 protein. The table records roughly 310,000 distinct CDR3 sequences, approximately 23% of them present only once. The sample in question was PBMCs, mostly from graft donor cells, obtained 180 days after TCRalphabeta/CD19-depleted stem cell transplant. This receptor was obtained from a male patient younger than 18 who had a stem cell transplant for acute lymphoblastic leukemia, so the T cells may come from the graft donor. The V call is TRBV11-1, the J call TRBJ1-4, with 12 bases lining up with TRBD1. The CDR3: CASSSKFGTGGRDEKLFF. For the CDR3, the DNA is TGTGCCAGCAGCTCCAAATTCGGGACAGGGGGCAGGGATGAAAAACTGTTTTTT.